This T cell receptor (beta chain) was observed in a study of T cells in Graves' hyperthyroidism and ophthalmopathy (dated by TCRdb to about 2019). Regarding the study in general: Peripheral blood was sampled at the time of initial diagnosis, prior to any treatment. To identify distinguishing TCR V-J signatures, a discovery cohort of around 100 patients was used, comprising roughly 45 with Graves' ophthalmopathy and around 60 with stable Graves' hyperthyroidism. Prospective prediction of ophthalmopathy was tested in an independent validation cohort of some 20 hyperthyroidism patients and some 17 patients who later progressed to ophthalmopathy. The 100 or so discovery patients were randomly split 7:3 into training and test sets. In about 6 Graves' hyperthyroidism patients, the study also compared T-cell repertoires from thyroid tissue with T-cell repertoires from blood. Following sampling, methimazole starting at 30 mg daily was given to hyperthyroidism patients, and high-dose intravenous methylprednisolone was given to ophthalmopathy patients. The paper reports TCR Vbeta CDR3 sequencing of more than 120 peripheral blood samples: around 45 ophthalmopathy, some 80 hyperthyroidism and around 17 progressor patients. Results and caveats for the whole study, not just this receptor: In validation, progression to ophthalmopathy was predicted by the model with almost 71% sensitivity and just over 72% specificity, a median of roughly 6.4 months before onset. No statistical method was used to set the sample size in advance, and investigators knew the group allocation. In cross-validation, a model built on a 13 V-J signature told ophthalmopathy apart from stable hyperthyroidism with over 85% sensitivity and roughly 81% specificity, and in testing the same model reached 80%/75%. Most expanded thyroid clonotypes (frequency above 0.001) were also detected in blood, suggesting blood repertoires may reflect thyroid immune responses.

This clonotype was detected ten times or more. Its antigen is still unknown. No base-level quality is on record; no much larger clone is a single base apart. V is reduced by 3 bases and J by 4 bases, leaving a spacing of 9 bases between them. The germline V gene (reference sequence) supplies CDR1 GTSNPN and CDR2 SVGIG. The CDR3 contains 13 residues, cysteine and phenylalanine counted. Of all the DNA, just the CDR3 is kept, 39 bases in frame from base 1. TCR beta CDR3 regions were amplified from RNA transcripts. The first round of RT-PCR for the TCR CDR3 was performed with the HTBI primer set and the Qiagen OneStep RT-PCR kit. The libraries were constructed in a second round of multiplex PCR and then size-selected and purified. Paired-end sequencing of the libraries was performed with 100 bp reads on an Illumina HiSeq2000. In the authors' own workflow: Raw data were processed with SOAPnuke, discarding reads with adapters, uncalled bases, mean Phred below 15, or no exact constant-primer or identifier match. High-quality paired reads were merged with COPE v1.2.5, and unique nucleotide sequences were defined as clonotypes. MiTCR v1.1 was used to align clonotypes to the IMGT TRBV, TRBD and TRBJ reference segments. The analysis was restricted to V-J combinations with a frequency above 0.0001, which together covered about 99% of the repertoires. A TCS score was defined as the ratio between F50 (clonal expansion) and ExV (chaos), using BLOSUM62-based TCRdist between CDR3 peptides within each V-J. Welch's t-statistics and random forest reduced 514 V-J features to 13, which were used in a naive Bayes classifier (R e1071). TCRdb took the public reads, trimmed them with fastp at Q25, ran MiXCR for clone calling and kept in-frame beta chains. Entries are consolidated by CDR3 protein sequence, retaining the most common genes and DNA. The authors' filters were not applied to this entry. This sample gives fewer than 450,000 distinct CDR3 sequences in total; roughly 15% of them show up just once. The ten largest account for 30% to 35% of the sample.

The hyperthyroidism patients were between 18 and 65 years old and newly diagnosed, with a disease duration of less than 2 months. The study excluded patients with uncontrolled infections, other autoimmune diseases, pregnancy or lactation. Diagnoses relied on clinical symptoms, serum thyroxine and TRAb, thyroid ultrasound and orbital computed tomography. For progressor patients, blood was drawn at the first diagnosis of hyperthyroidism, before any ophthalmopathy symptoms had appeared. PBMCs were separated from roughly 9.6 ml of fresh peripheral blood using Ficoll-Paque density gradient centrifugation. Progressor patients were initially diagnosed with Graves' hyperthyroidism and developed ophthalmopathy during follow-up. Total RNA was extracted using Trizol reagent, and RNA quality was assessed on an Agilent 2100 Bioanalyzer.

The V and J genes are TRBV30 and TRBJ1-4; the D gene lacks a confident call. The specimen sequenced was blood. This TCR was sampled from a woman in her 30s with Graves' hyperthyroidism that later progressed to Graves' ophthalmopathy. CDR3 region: CAWRTNLNEKLFF. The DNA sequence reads TGTGCCTGGAGGACGAATCTTAATGAAAAACTGTTTTTT.